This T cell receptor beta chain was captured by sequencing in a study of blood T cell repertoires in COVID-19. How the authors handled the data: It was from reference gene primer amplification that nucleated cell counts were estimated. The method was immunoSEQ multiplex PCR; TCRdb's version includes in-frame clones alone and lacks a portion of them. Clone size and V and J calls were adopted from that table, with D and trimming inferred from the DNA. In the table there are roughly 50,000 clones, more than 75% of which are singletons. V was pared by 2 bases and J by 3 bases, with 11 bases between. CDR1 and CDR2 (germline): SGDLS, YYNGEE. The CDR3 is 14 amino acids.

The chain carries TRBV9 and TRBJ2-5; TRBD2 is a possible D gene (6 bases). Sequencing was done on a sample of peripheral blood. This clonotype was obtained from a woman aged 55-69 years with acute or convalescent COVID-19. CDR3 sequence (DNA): TGTGCCAGCAGCGTCTGGGGGGAGAAAGAGACCCAGTACTTC. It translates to CASSVWGEKETQYF.